This entry lists 21 T cell receptor beta chains sequenced from one sample in a study of blood T cell repertoires in COVID-19. This table comes from immunoSEQ multiplex PCR, and its TCRdb copy is limited to in-frame clones, with some not included. This sample yields about 78,000 clones, of which roughly 84% are seen a single time; about 2.9% belongs to the top ten. The sample comprised peripheral blood. Every receptor here comes from a man aged 65 to 79 with active or convalescent COVID-19.

The chain carries TRBV7-2 and TRBJ1-2; 10 bases fit TRBD1. The CDR3 runs 16 residues. Germline V CDR1 and CDR2: SGHTA, FQGNSA. V trimming: 5 bases; J trimming: 5 bases; junction bases outside the gene matches: 11. For the CDR3, the DNA is TGTGCCAGCAGCGCAGGCGGGACAGGGGCGTCGTATGGCTACACCTTC. Translating gives CASSAGGTGASYGYTF. The full variable domain, completed using reference TRBV7-2 and TRBJ1-2, is GAGVSQSPSNKVTEKGKDVELRCDPISGHTALYWYRQSLGQGLEFLIYFQGNSAPDKSGLPSDRFSAERTGGSVSTLTIQRTQQEDSAVYLCASSAGGTGASYGYTFGSGTRLTVV.

The V and J genes are TRBV7-9 and TRBJ2-3, with TRBD2 identical over 14 bases. The CDR3 loop spans 17 amino acids. Germline V gives CDR1 SEHNR, CDR2 FQNEAQ (reference sequence). Trimming removed 5 bases from V and 4 bases from J; junction bases left unmatched: 8. The DNA of the CDR3 is TGTGCCAGCAGCCTAGGCGGACTAGCGGGGGGTGCAGATACGCAGTATTTT. As protein: CASSLGGLAGGADTQYF.

This sequence joins TRBV7-6 and TRBJ2-5; weak D call: TRBD2 (6 bases). This CDR3 comprises 14 residues. Germline V gene lookup returns CDR1 SGHVS and CDR2 FNYEAQ. V dropped 3 bases and J dropped 5 bases, with 13 bases sitting between them. The CDR3 here is CASSLGGGRETQYF. As DNA, the CDR3 is TGTGCCAGCAGCTTGGGGGGAGGTCGGGAGACCCAGTACTTC.

J is TRBJ1-6 and V is TRBV6-6; D might be TRBD1 (6 bases). V gave up 5 bases and J gave up 10 bases, with 12 bases separating them. The germline V gene encodes CDR1 MNHNY and CDR2 SVGAGI (reference sequence). This CDR3 is built from 13 residues. The CDR3 is CASSSRGGSPLHF. CDR3 nucleotides: TGTGCCAGCAGTAGCAGGGGAGGGTCACCCCTCCACTTT.

This clone occurred once. The chain has TRBV24-1 and TRBJ1-1; perhaps TRBD1 as D (5 bases). CDR3 size: 13 residues. V dropped 1 base and J dropped 7 bases, with 9 bases sitting between them. The germline V gene has CDR1 KGHDR and CDR2 SFDVKD. The CDR3 reads CATSDFKGIEAFF. The CDR3 nucleotides are TGTGCCACCAGTGATTTTAAGGGGATTGAAGCTTTCTTT.

This clone was seen only once. This chain connects TRBV6-1 to TRBJ1-4; no definite D call. The CDR3 spans 15 residues. The germline V and J ends were trimmed by 1 base and 4 bases, with 10 bases remaining between them. Germline V gives CDR1 MNHNS, CDR2 SASEGT. CDR3 in DNA: TGTGCCAGCAGTGAAGGGGCAGGATTTAATGAAAAACTGTTTTTT. It is translated as CASSEGAGFNEKLFF.

The V and J genes are TRBV18 and TRBJ1-5; D unclear. The CDR3 has 15 residues. Germline V gene sequence: CDR1 KGHSH, CDR2 LQKENI. Between the trimmed V and J ends, which lost 1 base and 0 bases, there was a span of 7 bases. The CDR3 DNA reads TGTGCCAGCTCACCACGGGGAGGTAGCAATCAGCCCCAGCATTTT. Its protein product is CASSPRGGSNQPQHF.

This rearrangement joins TRBV3-1 (or the pseudogene TRBV3-2) to TRBJ2-3, with TRBD2 identical over 8 bases. CDR1 is LGHDT, CDR2 YNNKEL, per germline (reference sequence). This CDR3 region has 16 residues. J was trimmed by 3 bases and V by 3 bases; bases with no gene match: 8. CDR3 sequence (DNA): TGTGCCAGCAGCCACCGGGGGGGGGCGAAAACAGATACGCAGTATTTT. This gives the protein CASSHRGGAKTDTQYF.

J is TRBJ1-1 and V is TRBV19; tentative D call: TRBD1 (5 bases). V lost 2 bases and J 2 bases, leaving 9 bases between the germline ends. The V gene's germline CDR1 is LNHDA and CDR2 SQIVND (reference sequence). The CDR3 runs 14 residues. CDR3 nucleotides: TGTGCCAGTAGTATACAGGGAGGTAACACTGAAGCTTTCTTT. Protein product: CASSIQGGNTEAFF.

This chain connects TRBV9 to TRBJ2-3; 12 bases are a match to TRBD2. Germline V lookup: CDR1 SGDLS, CDR2 YYNGEE. V shed 0 bases and J 5 bases; nucleotides not matched to a gene: 13. The CDR3 contains 19 residues. The CDR3 DNA is TGTGCCAGCAGCGTAGCTACAAGGGTTCCGGGACTAGCGGGAGATACGCAGTATTTT. Translated: CASSVATRVPGLAGDTQYF.

The V call is TRBV7-2, the J call TRBJ2-5, with 7 nucleotides matching TRBD2. The germline gives CDR1 SGHTA, CDR2 FQGNSA. Trimming at V came to 5 bases and at J to 4 bases, leaving 16 bases not matched to a gene. This CDR3 has 17 amino acids. The CDR3 here is CASSATVGGGYGETQYF. The CDR3, as DNA: TGTGCCAGCAGCGCCACCGTGGGGGGGGGTTATGGAGAGACCCAGTACTTC. Full variable domain (rest looked up from reference TRBV7-2 and TRBJ2-5): GAGVSQSPSNKVTEKGKDVELRCDPISGHTALYWYRQSLGQGLEFLIYFQGNSAPDKSGLPSDRFSAERTGGSVSTLTIQRTQQEDSAVYLCASSATVGGGYGETQYFGPGTRLLVL.

CDR3 residues: CASSYFVGSGSTQYF. CDR3 in DNA: TGTGCCAGCAGTTACTTTGTGGGGTCCGGGAGTACGCAGTATTTT. The gene calls are TRBV6-5 and TRBJ2-3, with a possible D match to TRBD2 (6 bases). This CDR3 comprises 15 residues. V lost 1 base and J 8 bases, leaving 16 bases between the germline ends. In germline, CDR1 is MNHEY, CDR2 SVGAGI.

The chain combines TRBV28 with TRBJ1-3; TRBD1 agrees at 8 bases. V gave up 6 bases and J gave up 2 bases; unmatched junction bases: 0. The germline V gene encodes CDR1 MDHEN and CDR2 SYDVKM. The CDR3 consists of 13 residues. CDR3 sequence reads: CASRTGAGNTIYF. In DNA form, the CDR3 reads TGTGCCAGCAGGACAGGGGCTGGAAACACCATATATTTT.

J is TRBJ1-2 and V is TRBV19; 7 bases agree with TRBD1. The junction had 13 bases not matched to a gene; V was cut back by 6 bases and J by 6 bases. The CDR3 length is 15 residues. CDR1 and CDR2 (germline): LNHDA, SQIVND (reference sequence). CDR3 protein: CASRKPGQPGDGYTF. CDR3 sequence (DNA): TGTGCCAGTAGGAAACCGGGACAGCCAGGGGATGGCTACACCTTC.

Remarks on this clone: Additional DNA sequences in this sample encode the identical CDR3. V gene TRBV9 combines with J gene TRBJ2-7, with 10 bases aligning to TRBD2. From germline, CDR1 is SGDLS and CDR2 YYNGEE. The CDR3 has 14 residues. With 0 bases clipped from V and 4 bases from J, the junction kept 1 base outside the gene matches. This CDR3 reads CASSVGLAGYEQYF. CDR3 in DNA: TGTGCCAGCAGCGTAGGACTAGCGGGTTACGAGCAGTACTTC.

This chain links TRBV19 with TRBJ1-2; TRBD1 is a possible D gene (5 bases). From germline, CDR1 is LNHDA and CDR2 SQIVND (reference sequence). Trimming took off 7 bases at V and 4 bases at J, with 16 bases between the two ends. There are 14 residues in the CDR3. The CDR3 sequence is CASKGAQGGYGYTF. The CDR3 DNA follows: TGTGCCAGTAAAGGGGCCCAGGGTGGCTATGGCTACACCTTC.

This clone was picked up many times. This rearrangement joins TRBV6-4 to TRBJ1-2, with TRBD1 as a possible D gene (6 bases). V was pared by 7 bases and J by 8 bases, with 20 bases between. The CDR3 has 14 amino acids. The germline V gene encodes CDR1 MRHNA and CDR2 SNTAGT. The chain's CDR3 is CASKPTGFMGGYTF. In DNA form, the CDR3 reads TGTGCCAGCAAACCGACAGGTTTCATGGGCGGCTACACCTTC.

The chain couples TRBV18 to TRBJ1-2; D possibly corresponds to TRBD1 (5 bases). There are 13 residues in the CDR3. CDR1 is KGHSH, CDR2 LQKENI, per germline. V shed 6 bases and J shed 1 base, with 9 bases lying between them. The CDR3 is CASSPDSNYGYTF. CDR3 nucleotide sequence: TGTGCCAGCTCTCCAGACAGTAACTATGGCTACACCTTC.

This clone was seen more than once but under ten times. This chain connects TRBV7-9 to TRBJ1-2, with D possibly matching TRBD1 (5 bases). The ends were cut back, 5 bases at V and 7 bases at J, with 20 bases in the middle. This CDR3 region has 15 residues. Per the germline V gene, CDR1 is SEHNR and CDR2 is FQNEAQ (reference sequence). The CDR3 DNA is TGTGCCAGCAGCGCCAGCGGGAGGGGAGGGAGTGGCTACACCTTC. Its translation is CASSASGRGGSGYTF.

The V gene is TRBV4-1, the J gene TRBJ1-6; TRBD1 matches 10 bases. J gave up 7 bases and V 7 bases, and 10 bases lay outside the gene matches. Germline CDR1 is MGHRA and CDR2 is YSYEKL. The CDR3 contains 16 residues. CDR3 amino acids: CASTTGTGQGNSPLHF. CDR3 in DNA: TGCGCCAGCACCACAGGGACGGGACAGGGGAATTCACCCCTCCACTTT.

The rearrangement joins TRBV6-5 to TRBJ1-6; D not resolved. Germline V gene data show CDR1 as MNHEY and CDR2 as SVGAGI. V shed 6 bases and J shed 1 base, with 7 bases lying between them. The CDR3 contains 14 residues. CDR3 sequence reads: CASRAGSYNSPLHF. In nucleotides, the CDR3 is TGTGCCAGCAGGGCAGGTTCCTATAATTCACCCCTCCACTTT.